The entry that follows covers one TCR beta chain sequence. TCRdb keeps only in-frame clones here, not all; method: immunoSEQ multiplex PCR. This table has 250,000 to 350,000 clones, around 87% appearing once. The ends were cut back, 3 bases at V and 0 bases at J, with 11 bases in the middle. Germline values: CDR1 SGHTA, CDR2 FQGNSA. This CDR3 spans 15 amino acids. These data belong to a study of blood T cell repertoires in COVID-19. The overall study: The analysed material was cDNA or gDNA that came from T cells, B-cell-depleted T cells, or PBMCs.

Sequences were obtained from peripheral blood. This clonotype was obtained from a woman aged 50 to 65 who had recovered from COVID-19. This chain links TRBV7-2 with TRBJ1-1; D gene ambiguous. CDR3 DNA sequence: TGTGCCAGCAGCTTTGGGCGTCTGCTGAACACTGAAGCTTTCTTT. It yields the protein CASSFGRLLNTEAFF.